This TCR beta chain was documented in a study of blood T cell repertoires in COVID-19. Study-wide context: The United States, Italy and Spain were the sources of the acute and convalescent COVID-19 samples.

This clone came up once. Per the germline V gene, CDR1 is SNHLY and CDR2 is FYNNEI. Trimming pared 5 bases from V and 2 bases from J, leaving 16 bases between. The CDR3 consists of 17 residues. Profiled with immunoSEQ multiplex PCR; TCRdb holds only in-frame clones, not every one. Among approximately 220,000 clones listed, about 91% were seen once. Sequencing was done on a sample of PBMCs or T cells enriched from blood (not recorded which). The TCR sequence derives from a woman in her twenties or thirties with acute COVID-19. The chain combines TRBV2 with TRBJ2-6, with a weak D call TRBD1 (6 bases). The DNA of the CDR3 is TGTGCCAGCAGTACCGGGACATTCTTTACTGGGGCCAACGTCCTGACTTTC. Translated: CASSTGTFFTGANVLTF. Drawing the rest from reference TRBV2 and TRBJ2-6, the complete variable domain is EPEVTQTPSHQVTQMGQEVILRCVPISNHLYFYWYRQILGQKVEFLVSFYNNEISEKSEIFDDQFSVERPDGSNFTLKIRSTKLEDSAMYFCASSTGTFFTGANVLTFGAGSRLTVL.